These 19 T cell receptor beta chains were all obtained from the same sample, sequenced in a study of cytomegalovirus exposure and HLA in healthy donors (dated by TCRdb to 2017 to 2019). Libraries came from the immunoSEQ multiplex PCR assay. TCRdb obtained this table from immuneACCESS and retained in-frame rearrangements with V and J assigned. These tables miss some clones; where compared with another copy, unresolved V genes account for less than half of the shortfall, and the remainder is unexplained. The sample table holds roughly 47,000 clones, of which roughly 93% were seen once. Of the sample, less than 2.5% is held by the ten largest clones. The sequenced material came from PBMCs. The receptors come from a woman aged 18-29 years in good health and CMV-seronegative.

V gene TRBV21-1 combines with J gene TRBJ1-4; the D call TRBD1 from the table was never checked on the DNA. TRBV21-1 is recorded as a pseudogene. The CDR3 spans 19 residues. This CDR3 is CASRLGQGRAQSTNEKLFF. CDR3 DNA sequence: TGTGCCAGCAGACTAGGACAGGGACGGGCTCAATCAACTAATGAAAAACTGTTTTTT.

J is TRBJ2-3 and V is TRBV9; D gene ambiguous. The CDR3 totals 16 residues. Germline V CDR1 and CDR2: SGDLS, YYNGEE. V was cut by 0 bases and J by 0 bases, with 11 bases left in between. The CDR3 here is CASSVAKQSSTDTQYF. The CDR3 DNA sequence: TGTGCCAGCAGCGTAGCTAAACAGTCGAGCACAGATACGCAGTATTTT.

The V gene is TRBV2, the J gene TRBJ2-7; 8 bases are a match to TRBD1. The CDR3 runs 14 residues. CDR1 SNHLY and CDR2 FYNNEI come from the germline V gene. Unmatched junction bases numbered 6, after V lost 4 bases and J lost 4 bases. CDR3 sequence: CASSGGDRGYEQYF. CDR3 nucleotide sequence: TGTGCCAGCAGTGGGGGAGACAGGGGTTACGAGCAGTACTTC. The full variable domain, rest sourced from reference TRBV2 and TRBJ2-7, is EPEVTQTPSHQVTQMGQEVILRCVPISNHLYFYWYRQILGQKVEFLVSFYNNEISEKSEIFDDQFSVERPDGSNFTLKIRSTKLEDSAMYFCASSGGDRGYEQYFGPGTRLTVT.

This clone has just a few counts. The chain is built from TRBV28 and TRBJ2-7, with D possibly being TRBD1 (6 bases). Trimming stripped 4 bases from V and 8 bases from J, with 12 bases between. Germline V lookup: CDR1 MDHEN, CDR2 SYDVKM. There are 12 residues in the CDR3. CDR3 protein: CASSSGQLQQYF. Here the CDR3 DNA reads TGTGCCAGCAGTTCCGGACAGCTCCAGCAGTACTTC.

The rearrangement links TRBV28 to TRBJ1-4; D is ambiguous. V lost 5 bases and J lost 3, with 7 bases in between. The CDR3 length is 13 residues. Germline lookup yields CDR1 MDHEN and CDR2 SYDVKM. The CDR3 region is CASSGGPNEKLFF. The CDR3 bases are TGTGCCAGCAGTGGCGGCCCTAATGAAAAACTGTTTTTT.

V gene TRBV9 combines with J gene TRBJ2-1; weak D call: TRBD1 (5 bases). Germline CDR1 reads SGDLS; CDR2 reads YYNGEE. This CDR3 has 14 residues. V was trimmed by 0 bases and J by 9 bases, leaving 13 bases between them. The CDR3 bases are TGTGCCAGCAGCGTAGGACAGTCACTGGGTGAGCAGTTCTTC. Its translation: CASSVGQSLGEQFF. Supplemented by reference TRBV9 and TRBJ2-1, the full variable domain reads DSGVTQTPKHLITATGQRVTLRCSPRSGDLSVYWYQQSLDQGLQFLIQYYNGEERAKGNILERFSAQQFPDLHSELNLSSLELGDSALYFCASSVGQSLGEQFFGPGTRLTVL.

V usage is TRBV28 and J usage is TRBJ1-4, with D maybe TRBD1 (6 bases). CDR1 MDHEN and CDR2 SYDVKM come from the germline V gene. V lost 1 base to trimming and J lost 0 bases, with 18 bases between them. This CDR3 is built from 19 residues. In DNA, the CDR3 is TGTGCCAGCAGTTTATACGCGGGGGGCGTAGGTCCAACTAATGAAAAACTGTTTTTT. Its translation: CASSLYAGGVGPTNEKLFF.

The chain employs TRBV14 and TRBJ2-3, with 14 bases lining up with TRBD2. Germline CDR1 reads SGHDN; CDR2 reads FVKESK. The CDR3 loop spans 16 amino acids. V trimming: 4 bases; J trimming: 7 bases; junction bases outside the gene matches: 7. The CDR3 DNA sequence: TGTGCCAGCAGCCCGACCGGGACTAGCGGGAGTTATACGCAGTATTTT. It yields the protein CASSPTGTSGSYTQYF. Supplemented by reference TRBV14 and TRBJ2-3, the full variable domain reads EAGVTQFPSHSVIEKGQTVTLRCDPISGHDNLYWYRRVMGKEIKFLLHFVKESKQDESGMPNNRFLAERTGGTYSTLKVQPAELEDSGVYFCASSPTGTSGSYTQYFGPGTRLTVL.

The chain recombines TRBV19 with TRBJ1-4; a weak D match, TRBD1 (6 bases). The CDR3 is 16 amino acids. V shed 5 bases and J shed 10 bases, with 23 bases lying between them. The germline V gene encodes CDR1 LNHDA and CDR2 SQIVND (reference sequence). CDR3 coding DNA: TGTGCCAGTAGTGCCCGGGACACAGCTATCTCTGGAAAACTGTTTTTT. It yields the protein CASSARDTAISGKLFF.

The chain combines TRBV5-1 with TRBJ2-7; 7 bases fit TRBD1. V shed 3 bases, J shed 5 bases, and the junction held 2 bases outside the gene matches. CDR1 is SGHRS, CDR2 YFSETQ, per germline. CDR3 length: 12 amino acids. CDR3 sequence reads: CASSYDRDEQYF. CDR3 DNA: TGCGCCAGCAGCTACGACAGGGACGAGCAGTACTTC.

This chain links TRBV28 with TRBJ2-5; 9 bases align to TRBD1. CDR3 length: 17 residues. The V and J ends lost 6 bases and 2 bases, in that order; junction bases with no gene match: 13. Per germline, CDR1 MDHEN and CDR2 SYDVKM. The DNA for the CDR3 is TGTGCCAGCAGCAGCACCGGGACAGGGATTTTACAAGAGACCCAGTACTTC. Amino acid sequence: CASSSTGTGILQETQYF. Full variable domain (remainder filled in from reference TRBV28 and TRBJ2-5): DVKVTQSSRYLVKRTGEKVFLECVQDMDHENMFWYRQDPGLGLRLIYFSYDVKMKEKGDIPEGYSVSREKKERFSLILESASTNQTSMYLCASSSTGTGILQETQYFGPGTRLLVL.

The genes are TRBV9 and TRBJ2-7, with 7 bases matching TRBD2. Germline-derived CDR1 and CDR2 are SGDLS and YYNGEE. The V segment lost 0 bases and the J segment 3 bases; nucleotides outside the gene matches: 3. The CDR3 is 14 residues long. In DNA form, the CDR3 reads TGTGCCAGCAGCGTAGTTGCGGGGGACTACGAGCAGTACTTC. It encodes CASSVVAGDYEQYF. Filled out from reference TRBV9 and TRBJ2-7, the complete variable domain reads DSGVTQTPKHLITATGQRVTLRCSPRSGDLSVYWYQQSLDQGLQFLIQYYNGEERAKGNILERFSAQQFPDLHSELNLSSLELGDSALYFCASSVVAGDYEQYFGPGTRLTVT.

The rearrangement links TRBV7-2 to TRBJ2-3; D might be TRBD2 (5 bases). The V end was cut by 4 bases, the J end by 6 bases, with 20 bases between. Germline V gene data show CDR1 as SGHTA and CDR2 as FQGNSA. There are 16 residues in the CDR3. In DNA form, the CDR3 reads TGTGCCAGCAGCTCCGTTGGGCGCGGGTTCCAGGATACGCAGTATTTT. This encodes CASSSVGRGFQDTQYF.

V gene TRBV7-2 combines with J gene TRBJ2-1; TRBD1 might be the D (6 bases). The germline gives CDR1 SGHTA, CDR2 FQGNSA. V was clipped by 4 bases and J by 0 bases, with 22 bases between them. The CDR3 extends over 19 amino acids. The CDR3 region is CASSSIAIRGRSSYNEQFF. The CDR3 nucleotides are TGTGCCAGCAGCTCCATAGCAATCAGGGGTAGGAGCTCCTACAATGAGCAGTTCTTC. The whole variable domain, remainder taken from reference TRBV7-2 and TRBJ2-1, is GAGVSQSPSNKVTEKGKDVELRCDPISGHTALYWYRQSLGQGLEFLIYFQGNSAPDKSGLPSDRFSAERTGGSVSTLTIQRTQQEDSAVYLCASSSIAIRGRSSYNEQFFGPGTRLTVL.

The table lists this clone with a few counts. CDR3 region: CASSGGRQLFNYGYTF. The CDR3 coding sequence is TGTGCCAGCAGTGGAGGCCGACAGCTGTTTAACTATGGCTACACCTTC. The chain has TRBV2 and TRBJ1-2; D perhaps matches TRBD1 (5 bases). The CDR3 consists of 16 residues. V was trimmed by 4 bases and J by 1 base, leaving 16 bases between them. Germline V lookup: CDR1 SNHLY, CDR2 FYNNEI.

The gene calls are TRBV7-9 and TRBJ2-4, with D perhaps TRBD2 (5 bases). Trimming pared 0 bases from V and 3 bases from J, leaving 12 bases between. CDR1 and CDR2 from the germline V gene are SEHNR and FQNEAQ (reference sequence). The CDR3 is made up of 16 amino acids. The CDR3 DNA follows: TGTGCCAGCAGCTTAGCCCTAGGTCGGGGCAAAAACATTCAGTACTTC. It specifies CASSLALGRGKNIQYF.

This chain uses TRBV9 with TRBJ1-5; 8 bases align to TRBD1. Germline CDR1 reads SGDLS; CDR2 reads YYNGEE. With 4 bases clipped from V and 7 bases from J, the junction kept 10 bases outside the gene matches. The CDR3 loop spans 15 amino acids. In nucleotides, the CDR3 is TGTGCCAGCAGCCCAACAGGGGGGATTCAACAGCCCCAGCATTTT. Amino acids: CASSPTGGIQQPQHF.

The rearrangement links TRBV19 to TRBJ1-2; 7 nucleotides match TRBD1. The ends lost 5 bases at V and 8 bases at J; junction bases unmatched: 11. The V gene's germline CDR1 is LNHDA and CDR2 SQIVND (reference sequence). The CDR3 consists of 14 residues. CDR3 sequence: CASSEQATGSGYTF. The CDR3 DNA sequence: TGTGCCAGTAGTGAACAAGCGACAGGGAGCGGCTACACCTTC.

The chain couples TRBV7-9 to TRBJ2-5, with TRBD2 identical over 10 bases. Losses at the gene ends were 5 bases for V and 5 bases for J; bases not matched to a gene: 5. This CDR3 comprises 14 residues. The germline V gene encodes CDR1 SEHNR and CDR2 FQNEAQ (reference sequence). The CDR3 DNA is TGTGCCAGCAGCGTACTAGCGGGGCAGGAGACCCAGTACTTC. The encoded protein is CASSVLAGQETQYF.